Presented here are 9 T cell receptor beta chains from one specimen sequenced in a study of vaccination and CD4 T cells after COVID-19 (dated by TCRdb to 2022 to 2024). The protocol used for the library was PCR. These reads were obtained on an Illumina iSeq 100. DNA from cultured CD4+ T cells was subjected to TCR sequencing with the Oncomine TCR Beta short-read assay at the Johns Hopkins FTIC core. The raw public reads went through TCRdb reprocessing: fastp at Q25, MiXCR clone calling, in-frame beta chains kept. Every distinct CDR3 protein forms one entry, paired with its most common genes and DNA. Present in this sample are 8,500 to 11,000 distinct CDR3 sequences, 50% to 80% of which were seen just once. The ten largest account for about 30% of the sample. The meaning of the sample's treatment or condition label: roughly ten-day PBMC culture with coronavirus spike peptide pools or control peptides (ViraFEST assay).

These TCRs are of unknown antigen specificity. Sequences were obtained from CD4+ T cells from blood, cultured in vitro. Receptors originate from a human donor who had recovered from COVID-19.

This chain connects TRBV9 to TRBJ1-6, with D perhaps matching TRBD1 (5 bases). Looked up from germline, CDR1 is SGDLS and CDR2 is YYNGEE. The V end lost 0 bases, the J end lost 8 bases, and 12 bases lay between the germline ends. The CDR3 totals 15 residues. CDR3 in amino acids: CASSVAAGGYSPLHF. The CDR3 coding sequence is TGTGCCAGCAGCGTAGCCGCGGGGGGGTATTCACCCCTCCACTTT.

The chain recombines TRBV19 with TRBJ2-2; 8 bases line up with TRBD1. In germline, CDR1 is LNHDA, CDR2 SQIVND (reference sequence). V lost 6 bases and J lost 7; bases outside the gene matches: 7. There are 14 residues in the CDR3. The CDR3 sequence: CASRVRGQVGELFF. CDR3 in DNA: TGTGCCAGTAGGGTCAGGGGGCAGGTCGGGGAGCTGTTTTTT.

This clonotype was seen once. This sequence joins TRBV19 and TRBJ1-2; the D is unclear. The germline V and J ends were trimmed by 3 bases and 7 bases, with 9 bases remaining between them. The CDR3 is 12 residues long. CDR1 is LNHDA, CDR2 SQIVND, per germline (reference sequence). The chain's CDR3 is CASSILGPGYTF. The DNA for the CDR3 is TGTGCCAGTAGTATTTTAGGGCCTGGCTACACCTTC.

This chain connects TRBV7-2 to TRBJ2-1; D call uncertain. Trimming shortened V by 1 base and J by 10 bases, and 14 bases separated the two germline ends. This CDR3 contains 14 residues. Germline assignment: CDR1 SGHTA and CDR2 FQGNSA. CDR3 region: CASSLGSWLAEQFF. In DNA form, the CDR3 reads TGTGCCAGCAGCTTAGGGTCTTGGCTTGCCGAGCAGTTCTTC.

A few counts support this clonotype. CDR3 residues: CASSSRQSGQNTEAFF. As DNA, the CDR3 is TGTGCCAGCAGTAGCCGACAATCGGGACAGAACACTGAAGCTTTCTTT. This chain connects TRBV6-4 to TRBJ1-1; D is perhaps TRBD1 (6 bases). Trimming took off 5 bases at V and 1 base at J, with 17 bases between the two ends. CDR3 length: 16 amino acids. Germline lookup yields CDR1 MRHNA and CDR2 SNTAGT.

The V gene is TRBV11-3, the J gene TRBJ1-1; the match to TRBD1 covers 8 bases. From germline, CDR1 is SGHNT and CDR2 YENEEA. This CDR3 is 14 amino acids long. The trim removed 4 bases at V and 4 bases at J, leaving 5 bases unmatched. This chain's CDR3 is CASSSRGRGTEAFF. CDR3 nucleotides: TGTGCCAGCAGCTCCAGGGGGCGCGGCACTGAAGCTTTCTTT.

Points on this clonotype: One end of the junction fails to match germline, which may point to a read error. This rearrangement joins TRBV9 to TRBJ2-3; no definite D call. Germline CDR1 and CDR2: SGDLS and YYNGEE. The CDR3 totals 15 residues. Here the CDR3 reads CASSPQLASTDTQYF. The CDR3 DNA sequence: TGCGCCAGCAGCCCCCAGCTCGCTAGCACAGATACGCAGTATTTT.

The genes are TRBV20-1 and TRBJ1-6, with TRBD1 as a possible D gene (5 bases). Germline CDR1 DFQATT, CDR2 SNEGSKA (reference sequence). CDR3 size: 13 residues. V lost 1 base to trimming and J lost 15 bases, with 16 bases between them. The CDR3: CSARVLDTRVLHF. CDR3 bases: TGCAGTGCTAGAGTATTGGACACCCGGGTCCTCCACTTT.

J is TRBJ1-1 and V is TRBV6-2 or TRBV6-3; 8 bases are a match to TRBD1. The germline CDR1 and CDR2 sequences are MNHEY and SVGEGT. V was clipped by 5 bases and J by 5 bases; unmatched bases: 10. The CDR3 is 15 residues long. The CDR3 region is CASSRTGSTGTEAFF. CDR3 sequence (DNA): TGTGCCAGCAGTCGGACAGGGTCCACGGGGACTGAAGCTTTCTTT.